A selection of T cell receptor beta chains follows, all from one sample in a study of Ad26.COV2.S vaccination and SARS-CoV-2 variants. Libraries were prepared by immunoSEQ multiplex PCR; TCRdb keeps only in-frame clonotypes and omits some of them. The sample yields 350,000 to 500,000 clones, roughly 88% seen once. Sequencing was performed on peripheral blood, taken in a trial of Ad26.COV2.S vaccine versus placebo. These receptor sequences come from a person aged 18-60 years who received the Ad26.COV2.S COVID-19 vaccine or a placebo. CDR3s include the opening cysteine and the closing phenylalanine or tryptophan. The D gene is left open where the match is weak. A clone size is listed for some rows: how often the clone was seen (once, few, many), or a class if it is expanded.

-,TRBV4-1,TRBD2,TRBJ2-3,TGCGCCAGCAGCCAAGATCCTAGCGGGAGCACAGATACGCAGTATTTT,CASSQDPSGSTDTQYF
-,TRBV14,-,TRBJ1-5,TGTGCCAGCAGCCAAGATGGTCGGGGCGGCGGCAATCAGCCCCAGCATTTT,CASSQDGRGGGNQPQHF
-,TRBV30,TRBD1,TRBJ2-1,TGTGCCTGGAGTGGACAGGGATGGGATGAGCAGTTCTTC,CAWSGQGWDEQFF
-,TRBV6-2/TRBV6-3,-,TRBJ1-5,TGTGCCAGCAGTTTGCAGGGGAGCAGCAATCAGCCCCAGCATTTT,CASSLQGSSNQPQHF
once,TRBV7-3,-,TRBJ2-3,TGTGCCAGCAGCTTAGGGACTGGAACAGATACGCAGTATTTT,CASSLGTGTDTQYF
-,TRBV7-2,-,TRBJ1-3,TGTGCCAGCAGATCCGGGGGAAACACCATATATTTT,CASRSGGNTIYF
once,TRBV27,-,TRBJ2-3,TGTGCCAGCACCCGGGGCACTGGGGCGGATACGCAGTATTTT,CASTRGTGADTQYF
-,TRBV20-1,TRBD2,TRBJ2-7,TGCAGTGCTAGTAAGCGGGAGGGCTCCTACGAGCAGTACTTC,CSASKREGSYEQYF
-,TRBV2,-,TRBJ2-5,TGTGCCAGCGGTCGGTTTGGAGGGGGCCGGGAGACCCAGTACTTC,CASGRFGGGRETQYF
-,TRBV18,TRBD2,TRBJ2-7,TGTGCCAGCTCTCAAGGACTAGCGGGGAGCTCCTACGAGCAGTACTTC,CASSQGLAGSSYEQYF
-,TRBV11-2,TRBD2,TRBJ2-2,TGTGCCAGCAGCTTAGGGCTAGCGGGAGCGGGGGAGCTGTTTTTT,CASSLGLAGAGELFF
few,TRBV6-2/TRBV6-3,TRBD2,TRBJ2-3,TGTGCCAGCAGTTGGGGACTAGCGGGGCTAGACACAGATACGCAGTATTTT,CASSWGLAGLDTDTQYF
-,TRBV19,-,TRBJ2-1,TGTGCCAGTAGTATGCAACTAGCTCACAATGAGCAGTTCTTC,CASSMQLAHNEQFF
-,TRBV2,-,TRBJ2-1,TGTGCCAGCAACCCACTAACCGTTTACAATGAGCAGTTCTTC,CASNPLTVYNEQFF
-,TRBV5-5,-,TRBJ2-2,TGTGCCAGCAGCCGTGATACGTGGACGAACACCGGGGAGCTGTTTTTT,CASSRDTWTNTGELFF
-,TRBV5-1,-,TRBJ1-5,TGCGCCAGCAGCCGCGAAAGGTTGAGACCAAGAGATCAGCCCCAGCATTTT,CASSRERLRPRDQPQHF
-,TRBV18,TRBD1,TRBJ1-3,TGTGCCAGCTCACGGGACAGGACGTCTGGAAACACCATATATTTT,CASSRDRTSGNTIYF
-,TRBV5-5,-,TRBJ1-1,TGTGCCAGCAGCGTGGGGGTCGGGGCCACTGAAGCTTTCTTT,CASSVGVGATEAFF
-,TRBV11-2,TRBD2,TRBJ2-1,TGTGCCAGCAGCCTTTACTACCTAGCGGACAATGAGCAGTTCTTC,CASSLYYLADNEQFF
-,TRBV4-2,-,TRBJ2-1,TGTGCCAGCAGCCAACCCCTGGGCGGGGAGTGGTTCTTC,CASSQPLGGEWFF
-,TRBV5-6,-,TRBJ2-5,TGTGCCAGCAGCTTATACAGGGTTGGCGAGACCCAGTACTTC,CASSLYRVGETQYF
-,TRBV28,-,TRBJ1-4,TGTGCCAGCAGTTTGAGTTTGGGGTACGGCAATGAAAAACTGTTTTTT,CASSLSLGYGNEKLFF
-,TRBV28,TRBD2,TRBJ2-1,TGTGCCAGCAGTACTAGCGGGAGCTCCTACAATGAGCAGTTCTTC,CASSTSGSSYNEQFF
-,TRBV7-9,-,TRBJ1-4,TGTGCCAGCAGCTCGGGACGAGCAACTAATGAAAAACTGTTTTTT,CASSSGRATNEKLFF
-,TRBV6-5,TRBD2,TRBJ2-3,TGTGCCAGCAGCACCCAGCGGGAGGGGACAGATACGCAGTATTTT,CASSTQREGTDTQYF
-,TRBV28,-,TRBJ2-5,TGTGCCAGCAGTTTATCTGGCTCCGGGGAGGAAGAGACCCAGTACTTC,CASSLSGSGEEETQYF
-,TRBV28,-,TRBJ2-5,TGTGCCAGCAGCAAAGGGTTGGAGACCCAGTACTTC,CASSKGLETQYF
-,TRBV19,-,TRBJ1-6,TGTGCCAGTAGTTACCGGGGGAGGGAAGACAATTCACCCCTCCACTTT,CASSYRGREDNSPLHF
-,TRBV7-2,-,TRBJ2-3,TGTGCCAGCAGCCCGTTGGGAGGAGATACGCAGTATTTT,CASSPLGGDTQYF
-,TRBV7-3,-,TRBJ2-5,TGTGCCAGCAGCAAGGGGCGGGAAGAGACCCAGTACTTC,CASSKGREETQYF
-,TRBV28,TRBD2,TRBJ2-1,TGTGCCAGTCTAGGGAAGCGGACTAGCGGGAGGGCGGCCATAGGTGAGCAGTTCTTC,CASLGKRTSGRAAIGEQFF
-,TRBV5-1,-,TRBJ2-7,TGCGCCAGCAGCTTAGTCGAGACGGGAGATTACGAGCAGTACTTC,CASSLVETGDYEQYF
-,TRBV15,TRBD1,TRBJ2-5,TGTGCCACCAGCTCTCGCTTCGGGACAGGGGAAGAGACCCAGTACTTC,CATSSRFGTGEETQYF
once,TRBV29-1,-,TRBJ2-7,TGCAGCATCCGACAGAGCCCCTCCTACGAGCAGTACTTC,CSIRQSPSYEQYF
-,TRBV18,-,TRBJ1-5,TGTGCCAGCTCACCCAGTATTGAGCAGCCCCAGCATTTT,CASSPSIEQPQHF
-,TRBV15,-,TRBJ2-5,TGTGCCACCAGCATGTCCAGGGAGACCCAGTACTTC,CATSMSRETQYF
-,TRBV3-1/TRBV3-2,-,TRBJ2-1,TGTGCCAGCAGCCAAGATAGACTAGTCCTACCCAATGAGCAGTTCTTC,CASSQDRLVLPNEQFF
-,TRBV7-2,-,TRBJ2-1,TGTGCCAGCAGCTTTACTCCTTCAACCTACAATGAGCAGTTCTTC,CASSFTPSTYNEQFF
-,TRBV7-9,-,TRBJ2-2,TGTGCCAGCAGCTTCGGGGGCGGGGAGCTGTTTTTT,CASSFGGGELFF
-,TRBV27,-,TRBJ2-7,TGTGCCAGCCCCCCGTCCTACGAGCAGTACTTC,CASPPSYEQYF
-,TRBV19,TRBD2,TRBJ2-7,TGTGCCAGTAGTATACTAGCGGGAGCATTCTACGAGCAGTACTTC,CASSILAGAFYEQYF
-,TRBV4-3,-,TRBJ2-1,TGCGCCAGCAGCCAATGGGGGGCGGAAAATGAGCAGTTCTTC,CASSQWGAENEQFF
-,TRBV5-4,-,TRBJ2-3,TGTGCCAGCAGCCCTGGAGGGGGCGATACGCAGTATTTT,CASSPGGGDTQYF
-,TRBV11-3,-,TRBJ2-3,TGTGCCAGCAGCTCGGGGAGTGGGTTGCCAGATACGCAGTATTTT,CASSSGSGLPDTQYF
-,TRBV5-6,TRBD1,TRBJ1-5,TGTGCCAGCAGCTTTGGGACAGGCGATAGCAATCAGCCCCAGCATTTT,CASSFGTGDSNQPQHF
-,TRBV6-5,TRBD1,TRBJ2-7,TGTGCCAGCAGCCCGGGACAGGGAGGAGAGCAGTACTTC,CASSPGQGGEQYF
few,TRBV9,TRBD2,TRBJ2-7,TGTGCCAGCAGCGTAGCAGGGACTAGCGGCTACGAGCAGTACTTC,CASSVAGTSGYEQYF
once,TRBV5-1,-,TRBJ2-7,TGCGCCAGCAGCCCGACAGGTCCTTCGCGCGGCGAGCAGTACTTC,CASSPTGPSRGEQYF
-,TRBV6-6,TRBD1,TRBJ1-6,TGTGCCAGCAGCTTCCGGGACAGAAATTCACCCCTCCACTTT,CASSFRDRNSPLHF
-,TRBV3-1/TRBV3-2,-,TRBJ1-5,TGTGCCAGCAGCCTAACGGGATCTAACAATCAGCCCCAGCATTTT,CASSLTGSNNQPQHF
once,TRBV19,TRBD1,TRBJ2-7,TGTGCCAGTGGTCACTTGGGACAGGGCTACGAGCAGTACTTC,CASGHLGQGYEQYF
-,TRBV29-1,TRBD1,TRBJ2-2,TGCAGCGTTGGACAGGGGGTAAAAACCGGGGAGCTGTTTTTT,CSVGQGVKTGELFF